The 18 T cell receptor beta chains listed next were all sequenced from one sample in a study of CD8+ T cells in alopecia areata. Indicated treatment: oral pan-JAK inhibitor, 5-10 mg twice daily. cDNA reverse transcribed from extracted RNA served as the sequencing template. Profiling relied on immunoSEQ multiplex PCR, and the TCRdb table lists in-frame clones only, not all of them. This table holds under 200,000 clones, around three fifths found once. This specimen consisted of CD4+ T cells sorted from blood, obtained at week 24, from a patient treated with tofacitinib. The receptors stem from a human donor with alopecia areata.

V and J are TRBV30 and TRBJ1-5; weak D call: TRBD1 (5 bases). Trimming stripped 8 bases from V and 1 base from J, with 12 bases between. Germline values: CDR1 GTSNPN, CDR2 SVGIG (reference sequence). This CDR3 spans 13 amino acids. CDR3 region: CAGSQDSNQPQHF. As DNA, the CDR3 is TGTGCCGGCTCACAGGACAGCAATCAGCCCCAGCATTTT.

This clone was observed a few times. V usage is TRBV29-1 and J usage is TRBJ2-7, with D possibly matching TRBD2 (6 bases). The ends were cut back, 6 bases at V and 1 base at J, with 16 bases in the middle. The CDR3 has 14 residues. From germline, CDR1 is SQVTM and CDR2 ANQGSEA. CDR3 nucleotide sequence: TGCAGCGTACAACATCCCGGGAGATCCTACGAGCAGTACTTC. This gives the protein CSVQHPGRSYEQYF.

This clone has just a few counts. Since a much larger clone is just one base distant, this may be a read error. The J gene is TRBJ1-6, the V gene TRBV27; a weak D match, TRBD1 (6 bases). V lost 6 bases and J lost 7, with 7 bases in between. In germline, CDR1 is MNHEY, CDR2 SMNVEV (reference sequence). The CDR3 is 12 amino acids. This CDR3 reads CASRQGNSPLHF. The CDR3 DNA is TGTGCCAGCAGACAGGGAAATTCACCCCTCCACTTT.

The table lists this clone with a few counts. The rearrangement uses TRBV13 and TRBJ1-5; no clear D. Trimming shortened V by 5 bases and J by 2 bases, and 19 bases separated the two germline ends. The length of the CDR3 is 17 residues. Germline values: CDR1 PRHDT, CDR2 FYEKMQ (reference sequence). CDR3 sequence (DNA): TGTGCCAGCAGCCAATTCCGCAGCGGTAGGGGCAATCAGCCCCAGCATTTT. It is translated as CASSQFRSGRGNQPQHF. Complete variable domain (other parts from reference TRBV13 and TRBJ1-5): AAGVIQSPRHLIKEKRETATLKCYPIPRHDTVYWYQQGPGQDPQFLISFYEKMQSDKGSIPDRFSAQQFSDYHSELNMSSLELGDSALYFCASSQFRSGRGNQPQHFGDGTRLSIL.

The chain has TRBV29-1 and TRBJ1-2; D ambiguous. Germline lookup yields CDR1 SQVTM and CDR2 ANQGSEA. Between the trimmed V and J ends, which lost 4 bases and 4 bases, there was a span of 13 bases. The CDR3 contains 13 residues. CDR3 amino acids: CSVVRQRGYGYTF. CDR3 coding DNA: TGCAGCGTTGTTCGGCAGCGGGGCTATGGCTACACCTTC.

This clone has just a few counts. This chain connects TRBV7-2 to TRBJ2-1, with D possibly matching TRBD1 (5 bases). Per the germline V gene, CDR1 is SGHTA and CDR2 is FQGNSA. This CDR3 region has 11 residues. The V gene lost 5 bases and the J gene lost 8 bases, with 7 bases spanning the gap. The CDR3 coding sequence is TGTGCCAGCAGCCAGGGCTATGAGCAGTTCTTC. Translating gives CASSQGYEQFF.

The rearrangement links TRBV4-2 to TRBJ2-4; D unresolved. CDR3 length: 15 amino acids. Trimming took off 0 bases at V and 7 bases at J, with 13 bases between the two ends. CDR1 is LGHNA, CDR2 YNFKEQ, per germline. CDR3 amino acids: CASSQDVNGNNIQYF. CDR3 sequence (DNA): TGTGCCAGCAGCCAAGATGTGAATGGGAATAACATTCAGTACTTC.

In nucleotides, the CDR3 is TGTGCCAGCAGTGAGAGAGGGAATCAGCCCCAGCATTTT. Protein sequence: CASSERGNQPQHF. The chain carries TRBV25-1 and TRBJ1-5; D remains ambiguous. Germline-derived CDR1 and CDR2 are MGHDK and SYGVNS. Trimming pared 3 bases from V and 4 bases from J, leaving 7 bases between. The CDR3 has 13 residues.

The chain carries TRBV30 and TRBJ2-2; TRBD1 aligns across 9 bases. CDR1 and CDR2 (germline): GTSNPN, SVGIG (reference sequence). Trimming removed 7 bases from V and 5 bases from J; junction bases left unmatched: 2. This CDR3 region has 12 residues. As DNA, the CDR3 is TGTGCCTCGGACAGGGGTACCGGGGAGCTGTTTTTT. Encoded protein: CASDRGTGELFF. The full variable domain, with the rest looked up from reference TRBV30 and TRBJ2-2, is SQTIHQWPATLVQPVGSPLSLECTVEGTSNPNLYWYRQAAGRGLQLLFYSVGIGQISSEVPQNLSASRPQDRQFILSSKKLLLSDSGFYLCASDRGTGELFFGEGSRLTVL.

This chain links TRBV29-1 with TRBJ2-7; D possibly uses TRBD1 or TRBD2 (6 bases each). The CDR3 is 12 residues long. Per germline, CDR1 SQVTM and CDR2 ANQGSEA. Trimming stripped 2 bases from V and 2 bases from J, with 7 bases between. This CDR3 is CSVERGAYEQYF. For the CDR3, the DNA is TGCAGCGTTGAAAGGGGGGCCTACGAGCAGTACTTC.

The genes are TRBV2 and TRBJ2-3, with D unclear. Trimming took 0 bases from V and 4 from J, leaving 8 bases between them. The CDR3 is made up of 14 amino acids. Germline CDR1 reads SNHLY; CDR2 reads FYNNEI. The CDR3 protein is CASSEAPASDTQYF. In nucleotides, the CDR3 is TGTGCCAGCAGTGAAGCACCGGCGTCAGATACGCAGTATTTT. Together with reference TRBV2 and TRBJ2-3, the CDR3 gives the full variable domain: EPEVTQTPSHQVTQMGQEVILRCVPISNHLYFYWYRQILGQKVEFLVSFYNNEISEKSEIFDDQFSVERPDGSNFTLKIRSTKLEDSAMYFCASSEAPASDTQYFGPGTRLTVL.

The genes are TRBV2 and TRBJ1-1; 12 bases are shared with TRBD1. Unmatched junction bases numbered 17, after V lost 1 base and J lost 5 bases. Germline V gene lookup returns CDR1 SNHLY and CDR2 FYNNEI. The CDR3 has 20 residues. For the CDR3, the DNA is TGTGCCAGCAGTGAAGTATCAGAGGCGGGACAGGGGGCGCGGGGAACTGAAGCTTTCTTT. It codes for CASSEVSEAGQGARGTEAFF.

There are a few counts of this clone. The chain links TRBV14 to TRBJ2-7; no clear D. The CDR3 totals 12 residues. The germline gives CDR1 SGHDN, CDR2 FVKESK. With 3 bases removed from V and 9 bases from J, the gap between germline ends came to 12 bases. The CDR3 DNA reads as TGTGCCAGCAGCCAGGTTTTAGGCGGGCAGTACTTC. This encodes CASSQVLGGQYF.

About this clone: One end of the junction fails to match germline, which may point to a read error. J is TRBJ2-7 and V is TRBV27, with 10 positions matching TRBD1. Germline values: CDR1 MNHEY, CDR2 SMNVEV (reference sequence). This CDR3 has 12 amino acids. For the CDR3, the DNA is TGTGCCAGCAGTCCCCCGACAGGGGGCCCCCACTTC. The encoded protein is CASSPPTGGPHF.

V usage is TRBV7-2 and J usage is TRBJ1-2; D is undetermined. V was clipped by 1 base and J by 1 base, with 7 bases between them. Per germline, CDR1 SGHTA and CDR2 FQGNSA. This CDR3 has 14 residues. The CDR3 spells CASSLEGDNYGYTF. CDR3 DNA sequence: TGTGCCAGCAGCTTAGAAGGCGATAACTATGGCTACACCTTC.

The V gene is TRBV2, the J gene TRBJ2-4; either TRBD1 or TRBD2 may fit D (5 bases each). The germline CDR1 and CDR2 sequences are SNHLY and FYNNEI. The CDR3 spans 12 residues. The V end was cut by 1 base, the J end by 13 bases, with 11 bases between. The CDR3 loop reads CASSEGGGWQYF. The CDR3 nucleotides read TGTGCCAGCAGTGAAGGGGGCGGGTGGCAGTACTTC. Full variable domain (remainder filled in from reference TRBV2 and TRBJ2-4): EPEVTQTPSHQVTQMGQEVILRCVPISNHLYFYWYRQILGQKVEFLVSFYNNEISEKSEIFDDQFSVERPDGSNFTLKIRSTKLEDSAMYFCASSEGGGWQYFGAGTRLSVL.

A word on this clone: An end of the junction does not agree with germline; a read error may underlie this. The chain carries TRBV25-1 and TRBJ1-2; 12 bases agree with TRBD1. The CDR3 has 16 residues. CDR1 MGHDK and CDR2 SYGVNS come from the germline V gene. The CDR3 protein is CTSSAGTGGPRWGYTF. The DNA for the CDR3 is TGTACCAGCAGTGCAGGGACAGGGGGCCCCCGGTGGGGCTACACCTTC.

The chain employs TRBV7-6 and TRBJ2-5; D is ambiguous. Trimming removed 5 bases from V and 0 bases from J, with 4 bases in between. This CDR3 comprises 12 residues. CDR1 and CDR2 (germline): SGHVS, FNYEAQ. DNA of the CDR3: TGTGCCAGCAGCGCCCACCAAGAGACCCAGTACTTC. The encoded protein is CASSAHQETQYF.